Presented here are 13 T cell receptor beta chains from one specimen sequenced in a study of blood T cell repertoires in COVID-19. The data were produced by immunoSEQ multiplex PCR, yet TCRdb's version contains in-frame clones alone and is incomplete. This table has about 140,000 clones, 84% appearing once. The sequenced material came from peripheral blood. These receptors all stem from a man aged 30-40 years with COVID-19, enrolled during active disease.

CDR3 in DNA: TGTGCCAGCAGCTTAGGGCGGATGGAGGAGTACTTC. This codes for CASSLGRMEEYF. The J gene is TRBJ2-7, the V gene TRBV7-2, with D perhaps matching TRBD2 (5 bases). CDR3 size: 12 residues. Germline V gene sequence: CDR1 SGHTA, CDR2 FQGNSA. The ends were cut back, 1 base at V and 11 bases at J, with 12 bases in the middle. The variable domain in full, completed from reference TRBV7-2 and TRBJ2-7, reads GAGVSQSPSNKVTEKGKDVELRCDPISGHTALYWYRQSLGQGLEFLIYFQGNSAPDKSGLPSDRFSAERTGGSVSTLTIQRTQQEDSAVYLCASSLGRMEEYFGPGTRLTVT.

This clone was seen only once. The chain employs TRBV9 and TRBJ1-6; the D gene is possibly TRBD1 (6 bases). The CDR3 is 14 residues long. From germline, CDR1 is SGDLS and CDR2 YYNGEE. The germline V and J ends were trimmed by 5 bases and 7 bases, with 13 bases remaining between them. CDR3 amino acids: CASSLDSANSPLHF. CDR3 bases: TGTGCCAGCAGTCTGGACAGTGCCAATTCACCCCTCCACTTT.

This rearrangement joins TRBV2 to TRBJ1-1; D uncertain. From germline, CDR1 is SNHLY and CDR2 FYNNEI. V was shortened by 6 bases and J by 6 bases, with 20 bases between the two germline ends. CDR3 length: 15 amino acids. CDR3 DNA sequence: TGTGCCAGCAGCCTCTCAGCCTCGGGAGTAGCTGAAGCTTTCTTT. This gives the protein CASSLSASGVAEAFF.

This chain links TRBV9 with TRBJ2-7; TRBD2 matches at 8 bases. The CDR3 runs to 15 residues. After removal of 0 bases from V and 4 bases from J, the junction contained 6 bases not matched to a gene. In germline, CDR1 is SGDLS, CDR2 YYNGEE. The CDR3: CASSVGDSGIYEQYF. The CDR3, as DNA: TGTGCCAGCAGCGTAGGAGATAGCGGGATATACGAGCAGTACTTC.

Notes on this clone: A read error may produce the germline difference seen at one junction end. The chain joins TRBV28 to TRBJ2-7, with 7 nucleotides matching TRBD1. Germline-derived CDR1 and CDR2 are MDHEN and SYDVKM. The length of the CDR3 is 11 residues. CDR3 coding DNA: TGTGCCAGCAGCAGTTCTCGTAGCAGGGGGTTC. It is translated as CASSSSRSRGF.

V usage is TRBV23-1 and J usage is TRBJ2-4; the D gene is possibly TRBD1 (5 bases). TRBV23-1 is an open reading frame whose function is uncertain. V lost 11 bases to trimming and J lost 0 bases, with 14 bases between them. CDR3 length: 14 residues. CDR3 protein: CARQGGLAKNIQYF. The DNA of the CDR3 is TGCGCCCGCCAGGGCGGTTTAGCCAAAAACATTCAGTACTTC.

The CDR3 here is CDYSGANVLTF. The CDR3, as DNA: TGTGACTACTCTGGGGCCAACGTCCTGACTTTC. The J gene is TRBJ2-6, the V gene TRBV30; no clear D. This CDR3 spans 11 amino acids. CDR1 and CDR2 from the germline V gene are GTSNPN and SVGIG (reference sequence).

The chain recombines TRBV11-2 with TRBJ2-7; TRBD2 might be the D (6 bases). The V end was cut by 5 bases, the J end by 6 bases, with 17 bases between. CDR1 and CDR2 (germline): SGHAT, FQNNGV. This CDR3 spans 14 amino acids. Here the CDR3 reads CASSQDRGSGEQYF. The CDR3 DNA reads as TGTGCCAGCAGCCAAGATCGGGGGAGTGGCGAGCAGTACTTC. Looking up the rest from reference TRBV11-2 and TRBJ2-7 gives the full variable domain: EAGVAQSPRYKIIEKRQSVAFWCNPISGHATLYWYQQILGQGPKLLIQFQNNGVVDDSQLPKDRFSAERLKGVDSTLKIQPAKLEDSAVYLCASSQDRGSGEQYFGPGTRLTVT.

The chain recombines TRBV28 with TRBJ2-4; a possible D gene is TRBD1 (5 bases). CDR1 and CDR2 (germline): MDHEN, SYDVKM. Between the trimmed V and J ends, which lost 4 bases and 0 bases, there was a span of 13 bases. CDR3 length: 16 residues. CDR3 protein: CASSSSGLLAKNIQYF. CDR3 in DNA: TGTGCCAGCAGTTCCTCAGGGTTACTAGCCAAAAACATTCAGTACTTC.

To note about this clone: Since a much larger clone is just one base distant, this may be a read error. The genes are TRBV5-5 and TRBJ1-1, with a tentative D call TRBD1 (6 bases). The CDR3 is 14 residues long. The germline gives CDR1 SGHKS, CDR2 YYEKEE (reference sequence). Trimming left V 4 bases short and J 0 bases short, with 10 bases between. CDR3 sequence: CASSPRGVNTEAFF. As DNA, the CDR3 is TGTGCCAGCAGCCCCAGGGGAGTGAACACTGAAGCTTTCTTT.

CDR3: CASSQDRAREQYF. DNA for the CDR3: TGTGCCAGCAGCCAAGACAGGGCGAGGGAGCAGTACTTC. This sequence joins TRBV12-3 or TRBV12-4 and TRBJ2-7; 7 bases align to TRBD1. V shed 6 bases and J 7 bases; nucleotides not matched to a gene: 9. The CDR3 loop spans 13 amino acids.

CDR3 residues: CASSQAGGGSPLHF. The CDR3 nucleotides read TGTGCCAGCAGCCAAGCTGGGGGCGGTTCACCCCTCCACTTT. The V and J genes are TRBV3-1 (or the pseudogene TRBV3-2) and TRBJ1-6; D is possibly TRBD1 (6 bases). Trimming pared 1 base from V and 9 bases from J, leaving 10 bases between. The CDR3 totals 14 residues. CDR1 is LGHDT, CDR2 YNNKEL, per germline (reference sequence).

The chain has TRBV7-8 and TRBJ1-5, with a tentative D call TRBD1 (5 bases). The V end was cut by 4 bases, the J end by 0 bases, with 16 bases between. Germline V gene sequence: CDR1 SGHVS, CDR2 FQNEAQ. This CDR3 spans 17 amino acids. In DNA form, the CDR3 reads TGTGCCAGCAGCTGGTCCGTACAGGATTATAGCAATCAGCCCCAGCATTTT. Protein: CASSWSVQDYSNQPQHF.